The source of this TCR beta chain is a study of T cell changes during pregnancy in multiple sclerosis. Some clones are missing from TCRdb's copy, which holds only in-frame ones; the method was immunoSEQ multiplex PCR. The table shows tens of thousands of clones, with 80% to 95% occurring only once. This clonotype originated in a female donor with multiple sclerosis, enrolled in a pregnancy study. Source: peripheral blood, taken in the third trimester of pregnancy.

CDR3 residues: CASSPGGNQPQHF. The CDR3 DNA is TGCGCCAGCAGTCCCGGGGGAAATCAGCCCCAGCATTTT. The V call is TRBV5-1, the J call TRBJ1-5; maybe TRBD1 (5 bases). Germline V CDR1 and CDR2: SGHRS, YFSETQ. V shed 5 bases and J shed 4 bases, with 10 bases lying between them. The CDR3 length is 13 residues.